This T cell receptor beta chain appears in the sequencing data of a study of ipilimumab plus nivolumab after autologous stem cell transplantation. Study details: The DLBCL group included primary refractory and relapsed cases.

Sequenced by immunoSEQ multiplex PCR; TCRdb stores in-frame clones only, minus some. This table holds 15,000 to 20,000 clones, approximately 80% found once. Checkpoint therapy with ipilimumab 1 mg/kg began 14 to 28 days after transplant. Through week 26, nivolumab 3 mg/kg IV was given weeks 1, 4, 7, 10, then biweekly. The CDR3 has 14 residues. Losses at the gene ends were 11 bases for V and 4 bases for J; bases not matched to a gene: 11. Germline V gene lookup returns CDR1 WNHNN and CDR2 SYGVQD (reference sequence). The sequence came from a male donor with diffuse large B-cell lymphoma. The V call is TRBV10-1, the J call TRBJ1-1; 9 bases fit TRBD1. The specimen comprised PBMCs, sampled in a trial of ipilimumab plus nivolumab as post-transplant consolidation. This CDR3 reads CARPRDRAGTEAFF. In DNA form, the CDR3 reads TGCGCCCGCCCCCGGGACAGGGCAGGCACTGAAGCTTTCTTT.